This T cell receptor beta chain originates from a study of regulatory T cells in long-lasting Graves disease. Study-level results: Persistent disease favored TRBV28, TRBJ1-2 and TRBJ2-5.

As to time point: persistent/refractory GD, antithyroid drugs over 5 years with positive TRAb. Isolated PBMC RNA provided the starting material for the TCR library. The CDR3 has 13 amino acids. The germline V and J ends were trimmed by 6 bases and 1 base, with 9 bases remaining between them. Ten or more counts support this clonotype. The antigen is not known. Building of the TCR beta libraries involved iRepertoire HTBI primers and Arm-PCR of CDR3 regions. TCRdb recomputed calls from the multiplex PCR reads with MiXCR, one row per CDR3 protein. The sample carries 650,000 to 700,000 distinct CDR3 sequences, roughly 30% recorded once.

The sample consisted of peripheral blood mononuclear cells (PBMCs), taken when the disease was refractory, from a patient treated with antithyroid drugs. V is TRBV12-3 or TRBV12-4 and J is TRBJ1-1; D ambiguous. The sequence derives from a female donor with Graves disease. This CDR3 is CASRHDGNTEAFF. The CDR3 nucleotides read TGTGCCAGCAGGCACGACGGGAACACTGAAGCTTTCTTT.